Each of the 15 T cell receptor beta chains below was sequenced from the same sample in a study of blood T cell repertoires in COVID-19 (dated by TCRdb to 2019 to 2021). Library preparation used the immunoSEQ multiplex PCR assay. As stored in TCRdb, this immuneACCESS dataset retains in-frame rearrangements with V and J assigned. A fraction of the clones does not appear; measured against another copy, unresolved V genes explain less than half of the discrepancy, and the remainder lacks a known reason. A total of 130,000 or so clones appear in this sample, approximately 90% of them only once. Of the sample, about 1.6% is held by the ten largest clones. Sequencing was carried out using peripheral blood. These TCRs come from a human donor in a cohort sampled during active COVID-19.

This clone was counted ten times or more. The V call is TRBV7-9, the J call TRBJ2-1; the D is unclear. The germline V and J ends were trimmed by 5 bases and 5 bases, with 7 bases remaining between them. This CDR3 has 12 residues. Germline values: CDR1 SEHNR, CDR2 FQNEAQ (reference sequence). The CDR3 loop reads CASSTTHNEQFF. Here the CDR3 DNA reads TGTGCCAGCAGCACGACTCACAATGAGCAGTTCTTC.

The chain carries TRBV28 and TRBJ2-5; TRBD2 matches 12 bases. V shed 3 bases, J shed 4 bases, and the junction held 3 bases outside the gene matches. CDR1 is MDHEN, CDR2 SYDVKM, per germline. CDR3 length: 15 residues. CDR3 nucleotide sequence: TGTGCCAGCAGTTTCCAGGGACTAGCGGGAGAGACCCAGTACTTC. This codes for CASSFQGLAGETQYF. Drawing the rest from reference TRBV28 and TRBJ2-5, the complete variable domain is DVKVTQSSRYLVKRTGEKVFLECVQDMDHENMFWYRQDPGLGLRLIYFSYDVKMKEKGDIPEGYSVSREKKERFSLILESASTNQTSMYLCASSFQGLAGETQYFGPGTRLLVL.

The V call is TRBV5-1, the J call TRBJ2-3, with 9 bases lining up with TRBD1. This CDR3 spans 15 amino acids. Losses at the gene ends were 3 bases for V and 5 bases for J; bases not matched to a gene: 7. Germline CDR1 SGHRS, CDR2 YFSETQ. The CDR3 region is CASSSAGQGLDTQYF. CDR3 nucleotide sequence: TGCGCCAGCAGCTCGGCGGGACAGGGTCTAGATACGCAGTATTTT.

This chain links TRBV12-5 with TRBJ2-1; TRBD1 matches at 12 bases. The V gene's germline CDR1 is LGHNT and CDR2 FRNRAP. The trim removed 0 bases at V and 8 bases at J, leaving 5 bases unmatched. The CDR3 sequence is 16 residues long. This CDR3 reads CASGLVPGQGAYEQFF. CDR3 in DNA: TGTGCTAGTGGTTTGGTACCGGGACAGGGGGCATATGAGCAGTTCTTC. The full variable domain, rest sourced from reference TRBV12-5 and TRBJ2-1, is DARVTQTPRHKVTEMGQEVTMRCQPILGHNTVFWYRQTMMQGLELLAYFRNRAPLDDSGMPKDRFSAEMPDATLATLKIQPSEPRDSAVYFCASGLVPGQGAYEQFFGPGTRLTVL.

The rearrangement joins TRBV28 to TRBJ2-6; 12 bases agree with TRBD2. With 5 bases clipped from V and 1 base from J, the junction kept 15 bases outside the gene matches. This CDR3 is built from 21 residues. Per the germline V gene, CDR1 is MDHEN and CDR2 is SYDVKM. The CDR3 loop is CASSPRRRTSGMVSGANVLTF. The CDR3 DNA reads as TGTGCCAGCAGTCCACGGAGAAGGACTAGCGGGATGGTGTCTGGGGCCAACGTCCTGACTTTC.

The V and J genes are TRBV5-1 and TRBJ2-2; TRBD2 matches 9 bases. This CDR3 contains 17 residues. Germline V CDR1 and CDR2: SGHRS, YFSETQ. Trimming removed 4 bases from V and 4 bases from J; junction bases left unmatched: 11. The CDR3 loop is CASSRTRGGVGTGELFF. The CDR3 DNA follows: TGCGCCAGCAGCCGGACTCGCGGGGGGGTAGGCACCGGGGAGCTGTTTTTT.

This clone has a single count. The V and J genes are TRBV15 and TRBJ2-2; 10 nucleotides line up with TRBD2. The CDR3 has 17 amino acids. V was pared by 4 bases and J by 4 bases, with 9 bases of the junction left unmatched. Per germline, CDR1 LNHNV and CDR2 YYDKDF (reference sequence). As DNA, the CDR3 is TGTGCCACCAGCATAGAAGCGGGGGGGCCGAGCACCGGGGAGCTGTTTTTT. Residues: CATSIEAGGPSTGELFF.

CDR3 nucleotides: TGCGCCAGCAGTCAATCGGGGGCTAGCGGGAGCCCGAGCTCCTACAATGAGCAGTTCTTC. It translates to CASSQSGASGSPSSYNEQFF. This chain connects TRBV23-1 to TRBJ2-1, with TRBD2 identical over 10 bases. TRBV23-1 is classed as an ORF, of uncertain function. J gave up 0 bases and V 0 bases, and 11 bases lay outside the gene matches. The CDR3 totals 20 residues.

The rearrangement uses TRBV12-3 or TRBV12-4 and TRBJ1-5, with D possibly TRBD1 on 5 matching bases. The CDR3 is 13 residues long. Trimming stripped 8 bases from V and 4 bases from J, with 12 bases between. The CDR3 DNA is TGTGCCAGCGGCGGGGGGTGGAATCAGCCCCAGCATTTT. Protein sequence: CASGGGWNQPQHF.

The rearrangement uses TRBV3-1 (or the pseudogene TRBV3-2) and TRBJ2-7, with D perhaps TRBD1 (6 bases). V lost 4 bases and J lost 2, with 12 bases in between. The CDR3 consists of 14 residues. Germline-derived CDR1 and CDR2 are LGHDT and YNNKEL (reference sequence). The CDR3 coding sequence is TGTGCCAGCAGCCCTTCGGACAGAACCTACGAGCAGTACTTC. Amino acid sequence: CASSPSDRTYEQYF.

This rearrangement joins TRBV30 to TRBJ2-7; TRBD2 might be the D (6 bases). Germline V lookup: CDR1 GTSNPN, CDR2 SVGIG (reference sequence). The CDR3 runs to 14 residues. V dropped 0 bases and J dropped 2 bases, with 11 bases sitting between them. The CDR3 here is CAWSVVTGAYEQYF. CDR3 DNA: TGTGCCTGGAGTGTAGTAACGGGGGCCTACGAGCAGTACTTC.

This sequence joins TRBV29-1 and TRBJ2-7; D remains unclear. The V end was cut by 5 bases, the J end by 6 bases, with 26 bases between. The length of the CDR3 is 16 residues. The germline V gene has CDR1 SQVTM and CDR2 ANQGSEA. In DNA form, the CDR3 reads TGCAGCGTTCGCAAACAGCTTCCCTCTGGATCGGTCGAGCAGTACTTC. Residues: CSVRKQLPSGSVEQYF.

This clone was observed once. The gene calls are TRBV28 and TRBJ1-6; perhaps TRBD1 as D (5 bases). V shed 0 bases and J shed 6 bases, with 15 bases lying between them. The germline gives CDR1 MDHEN, CDR2 SYDVKM. The CDR3 totals 17 residues. The CDR3 sequence is CASSLWGEGSGNSPLHF. The CDR3 coding sequence is TGTGCCAGCAGTTTATGGGGGGAGGGATCAGGTAATTCACCCCTCCACTTT.

Here the CDR3 reads CASSERGTGLQTQYF. In DNA, the CDR3 is TGTGCCAGCAGCGAAAGGGGTACAGGGCTGCAGACCCAGTACTTC. The J gene is TRBJ2-5, the V gene TRBV5-6; the D gene is possibly TRBD1 (6 bases). CDR3 length: 15 residues. CDR1 and CDR2 (germline): SGHDT, YYEEEE. V was shortened by 4 bases and J by 6 bases, with 19 bases between the two germline ends.

The rearrangement uses TRBV5-1 and TRBJ1-4, with 11 bases aligning to TRBD1. The CDR3 length is 16 residues. Trimming at V came to 2 bases and at J to 6 bases, leaving 6 bases not matched to a gene. From germline, CDR1 is SGHRS and CDR2 YFSETQ. CDR3 in amino acids: CASSLPLGQGDEKLFF. For the CDR3, the DNA is TGCGCCAGCAGCTTACCCTTGGGACAGGGGGATGAAAAACTGTTTTTT.